This TCR beta chain was retrieved from a study of regulatory T cells in long-lasting Graves disease. Researchers made TCR beta libraries by using iRepertoire HTBI primers and running Arm-PCR on CDR3 regions. TCRdb ran MiXCR on the multiplex PCR reads and lists one entry per CDR3 protein. The table records fewer than 550,000 distinct CDR3 sequences, 15% to 20% of them present only once. V was cut by 6 bases and J by 5 bases, with 13 bases left in between. From germline, CDR1 is KGHSH and CDR2 LQKENI. CDR3 length: 14 residues. Time point denoted: newly diagnosed GD, antithyroid drugs for less than 3 months. Generation of the TCR library employed RNA extracted from PBMCs. An endocrinology department located in Xi'an, China, was where the patients came from. Ten or more counts support this clonotype. The data also belong to a second study, concerning T cells in Graves' hyperthyroidism and ophthalmopathy. That source notes: RT-PCR in the first round (using the HTBI primer set) targeted the TCR CDR3.

The input for sequencing was peripheral blood mononuclear cells (PBMCs), taken at new diagnosis, from a patient treated with antithyroid drugs. This sequence joins TRBV18 and TRBJ1-4, with unresolved D. The origin of this receptor is a woman aged 35-65 years with Graves disease. The CDR3 nucleotides read TGTGCCAGCTCGCGTGTTACGGGCAATGAAAAACTGTTTTTT. This encodes CASSRVTGNEKLFF.